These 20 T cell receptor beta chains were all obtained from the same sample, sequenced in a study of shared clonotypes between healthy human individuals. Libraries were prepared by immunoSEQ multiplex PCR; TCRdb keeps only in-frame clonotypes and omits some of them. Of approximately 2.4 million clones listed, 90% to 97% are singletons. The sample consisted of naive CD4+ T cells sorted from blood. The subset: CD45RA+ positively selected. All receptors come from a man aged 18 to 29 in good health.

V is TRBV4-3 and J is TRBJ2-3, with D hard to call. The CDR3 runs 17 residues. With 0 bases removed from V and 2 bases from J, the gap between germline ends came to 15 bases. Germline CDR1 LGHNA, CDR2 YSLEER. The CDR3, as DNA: TGCGCCAGCAGCCAAGAATCGTGGGGTTCTAACACAGATACGCAGTATTTT. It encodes CASSQESWGSNTDTQYF.

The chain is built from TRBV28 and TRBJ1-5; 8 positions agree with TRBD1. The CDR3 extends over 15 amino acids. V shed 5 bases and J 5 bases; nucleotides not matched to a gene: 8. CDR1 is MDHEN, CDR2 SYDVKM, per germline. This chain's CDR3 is CASSTSTGGYQPQHF. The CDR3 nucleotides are TGTGCCAGCAGTACCTCCACAGGGGGATATCAGCCCCAGCATTTT. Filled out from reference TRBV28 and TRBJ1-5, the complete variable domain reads DVKVTQSSRYLVKRTGEKVFLECVQDMDHENMFWYRQDPGLGLRLIYFSYDVKMKEKGDIPEGYSVSREKKERFSLILESASTNQTSMYLCASSTSTGGYQPQHFGDGTRLSIL.

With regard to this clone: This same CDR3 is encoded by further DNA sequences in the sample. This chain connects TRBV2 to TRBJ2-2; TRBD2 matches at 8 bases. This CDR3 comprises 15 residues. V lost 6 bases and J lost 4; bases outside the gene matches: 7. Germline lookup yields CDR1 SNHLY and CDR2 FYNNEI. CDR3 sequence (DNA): TGTGCCAGCAGCAGGTTAGCGGGGCTCACCGGGGAGCTGTTTTTT. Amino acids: CASSRLAGLTGELFF.

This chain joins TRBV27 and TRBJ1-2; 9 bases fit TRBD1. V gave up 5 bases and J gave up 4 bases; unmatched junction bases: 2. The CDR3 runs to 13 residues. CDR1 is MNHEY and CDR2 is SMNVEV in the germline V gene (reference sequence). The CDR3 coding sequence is TGTGCCAGCAGTCAGACAGGGGGCTATGGCTACACCTTC. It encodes CASSQTGGYGYTF.

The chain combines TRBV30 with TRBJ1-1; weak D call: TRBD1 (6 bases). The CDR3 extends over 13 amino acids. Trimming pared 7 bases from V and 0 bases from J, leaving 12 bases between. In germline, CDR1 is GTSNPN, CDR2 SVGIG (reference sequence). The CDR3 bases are TGTGCCTTAGGGGGGAGTTTGAACACTGAAGCTTTCTTT. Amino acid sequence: CALGGSLNTEAFF.

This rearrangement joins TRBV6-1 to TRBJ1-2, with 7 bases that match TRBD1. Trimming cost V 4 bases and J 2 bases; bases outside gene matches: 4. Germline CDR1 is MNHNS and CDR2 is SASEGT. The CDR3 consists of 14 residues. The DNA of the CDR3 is TGTGCCAGCAGTGGGCCGGGACAGAACTATGGCTACACCTTC. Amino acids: CASSGPGQNYGYTF.

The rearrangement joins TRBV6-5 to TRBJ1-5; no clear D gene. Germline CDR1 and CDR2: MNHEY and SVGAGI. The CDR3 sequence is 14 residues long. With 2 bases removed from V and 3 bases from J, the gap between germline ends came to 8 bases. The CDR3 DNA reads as TGTGCCAGCAGTTACAGGCAGACCAATCAGCCCCAGCATTTT. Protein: CASSYRQTNQPQHF.

The CDR3: CAWSDGLAGKNIQYF. CDR3 nucleotide sequence: TGTGCCTGGAGCGACGGACTAGCGGGGAAAAACATTCAGTACTTC. This chain uses TRBV30 with TRBJ2-4, with TRBD2 matching 12 bases. J was trimmed by 4 bases and V by 3 bases; bases with no gene match: 4. Per the germline V gene, CDR1 is GTSNPN and CDR2 is SVGIG (reference sequence). The CDR3 spans 15 residues.

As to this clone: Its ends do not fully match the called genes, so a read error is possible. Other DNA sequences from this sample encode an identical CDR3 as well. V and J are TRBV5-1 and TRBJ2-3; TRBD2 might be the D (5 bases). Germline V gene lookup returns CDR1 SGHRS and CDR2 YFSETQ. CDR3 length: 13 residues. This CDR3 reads CASRLGGTDTQYF. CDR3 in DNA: TGCGCCAGCAGATTGGGAGGCACAGATACGCAGTATTTT.

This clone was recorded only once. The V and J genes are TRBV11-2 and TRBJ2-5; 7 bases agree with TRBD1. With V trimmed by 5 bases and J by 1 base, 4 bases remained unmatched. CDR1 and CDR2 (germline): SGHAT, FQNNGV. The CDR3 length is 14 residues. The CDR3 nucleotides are TGTGCCAGCAGCAAGGGGGCAGTCCAAGAGACCCAGTACTTC. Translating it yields CASSKGAVQETQYF. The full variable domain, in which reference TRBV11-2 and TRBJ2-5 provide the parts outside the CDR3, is EAGVAQSPRYKIIEKRQSVAFWCNPISGHATLYWYQQILGQGPKLLIQFQNNGVVDDSQLPKDRFSAERLKGVDSTLKIQPAKLEDSAVYLCASSKGAVQETQYFGPGTRLLVL.

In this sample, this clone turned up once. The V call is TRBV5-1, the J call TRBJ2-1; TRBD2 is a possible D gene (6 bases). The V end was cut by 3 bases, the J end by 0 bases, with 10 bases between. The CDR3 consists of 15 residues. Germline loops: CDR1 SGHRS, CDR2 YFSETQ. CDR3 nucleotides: TGCGCCAGCAGCTGGGGGGAAACCTCCTACAATGAGCAGTTCTTC. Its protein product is CASSWGETSYNEQFF.

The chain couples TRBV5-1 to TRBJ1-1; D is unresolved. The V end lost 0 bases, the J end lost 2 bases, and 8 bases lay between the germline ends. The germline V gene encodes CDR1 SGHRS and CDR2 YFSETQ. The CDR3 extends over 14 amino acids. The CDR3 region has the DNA TGCGCCAGCAGCTTGGTTGTAGCTAACACTGAAGCTTTCTTT. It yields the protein CASSLVVANTEAFF.

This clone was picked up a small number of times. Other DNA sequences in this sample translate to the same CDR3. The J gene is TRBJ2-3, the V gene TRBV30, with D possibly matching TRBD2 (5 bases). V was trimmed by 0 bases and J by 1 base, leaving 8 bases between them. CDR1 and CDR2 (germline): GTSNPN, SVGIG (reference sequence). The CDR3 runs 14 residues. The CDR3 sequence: CAWSVPGGTDTQYF. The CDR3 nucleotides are TGTGCCTGGAGTGTACCCGGGGGCACAGATACGCAGTATTTT.

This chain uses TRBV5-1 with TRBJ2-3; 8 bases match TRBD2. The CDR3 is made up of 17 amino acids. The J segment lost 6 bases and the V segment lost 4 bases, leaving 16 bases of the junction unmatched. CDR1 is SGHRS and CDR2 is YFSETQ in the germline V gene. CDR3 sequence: CASSRGTSGVFPDTQYF. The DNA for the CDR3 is TGCGCCAGCAGCCGGGGTACTAGCGGAGTATTTCCGGATACGCAGTATTTT.

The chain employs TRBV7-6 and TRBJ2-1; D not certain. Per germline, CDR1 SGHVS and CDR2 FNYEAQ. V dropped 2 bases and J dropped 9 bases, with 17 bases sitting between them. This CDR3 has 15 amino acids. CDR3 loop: CASSLSPGSMGEQFF. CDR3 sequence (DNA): TGTGCCAGCAGCTTATCTCCCGGATCAATGGGTGAGCAGTTCTTC.

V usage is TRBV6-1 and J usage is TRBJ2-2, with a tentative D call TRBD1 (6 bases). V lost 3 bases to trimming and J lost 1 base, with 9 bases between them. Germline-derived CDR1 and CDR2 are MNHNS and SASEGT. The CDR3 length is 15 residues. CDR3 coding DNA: TGTGCCAGCAGTGAGGACAGCCGGAACACCGGGGAGCTGTTTTTT. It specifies CASSEDSRNTGELFF.

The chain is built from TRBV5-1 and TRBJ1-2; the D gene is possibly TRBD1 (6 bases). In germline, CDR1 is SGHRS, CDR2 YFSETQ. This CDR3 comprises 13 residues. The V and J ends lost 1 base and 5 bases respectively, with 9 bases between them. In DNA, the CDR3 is TGCGCCAGCAGCTTGCCAGGGGTTTATGGCTACACCTTC. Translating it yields CASSLPGVYGYTF.

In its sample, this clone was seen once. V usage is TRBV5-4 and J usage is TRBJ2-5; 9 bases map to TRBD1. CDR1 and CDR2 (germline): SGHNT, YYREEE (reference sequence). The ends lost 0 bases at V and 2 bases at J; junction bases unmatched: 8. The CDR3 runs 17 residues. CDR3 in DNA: TGTGCCAGCAGCTTGGCCGAGGACAGGGGCCCACAAGAGACCCAGTACTTC. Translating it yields CASSLAEDRGPQETQYF.

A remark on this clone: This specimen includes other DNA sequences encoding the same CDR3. The CDR3 loop reads CASSPYNEQFF. The CDR3 coding sequence is TGTGCCAGCAGCCCCTACAATGAGCAGTTCTTC. The genes are TRBV2 and TRBJ2-1; D not certain. From germline, CDR1 is SNHLY and CDR2 FYNNEI. CDR3 length: 11 residues. Trimming took 6 bases from V and 2 from J, leaving 2 bases between them.

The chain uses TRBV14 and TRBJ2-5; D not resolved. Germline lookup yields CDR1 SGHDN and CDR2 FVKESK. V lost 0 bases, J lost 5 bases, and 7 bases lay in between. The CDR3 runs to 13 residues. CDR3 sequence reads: CASSQDYGETQYF. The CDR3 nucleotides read TGTGCCAGCAGCCAAGATTACGGGGAGACCCAGTACTTC.